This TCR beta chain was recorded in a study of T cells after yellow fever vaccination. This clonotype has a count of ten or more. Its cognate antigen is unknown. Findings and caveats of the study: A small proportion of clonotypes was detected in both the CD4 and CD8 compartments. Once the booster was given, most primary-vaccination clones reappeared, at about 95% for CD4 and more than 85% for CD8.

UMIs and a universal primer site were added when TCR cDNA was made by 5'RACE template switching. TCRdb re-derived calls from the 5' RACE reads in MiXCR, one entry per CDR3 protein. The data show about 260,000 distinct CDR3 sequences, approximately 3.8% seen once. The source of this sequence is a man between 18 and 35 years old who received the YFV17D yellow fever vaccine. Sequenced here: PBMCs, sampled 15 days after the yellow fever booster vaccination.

The CDR3 loop reads CASRETGEAQPQHF. CDR3 DNA: TGTGCCAGCAGGGAGACAGGCGAAGCTCAGCCCCAGCATTTT. The chain links TRBV6-1 to TRBJ1-5, with a possible D match to TRBD1 (6 bases). Germline CDR1 reads MNHNS; CDR2 reads SASEGT. The ends were cut back, 6 bases at V and 6 bases at J, with 15 bases in the middle. The CDR3 consists of 14 residues.